A selection of T cell receptor beta chains follows, all from one sample in a study of technical replicates of blood from several donors. The assay was immunoSEQ multiplex PCR, and TCRdb's table has in-frame clones only and misses some. Of about 56,000 clones listed, approximately 92% are singletons. Sequencing input: PBMCs. These receptors originate from a human donor in good health. Some clones in this sample may be carry-over from other donors' samples. The CDR3 runs from the conserved cysteine through the conserved F or W. The D gene is left open where the match is weak. Size is omitted from some rows. Given values are once, few, many or a class for expanded clones.

j_gene: TRBJ2-2; abundance: -; d_gene: TRBD1; v_gene: TRBV5-4; CDR3nt: TGTGCCAGCAGCTTATACAGGGGTGGCACCGGGGAGCTGTTTTTT; CDR3aa: CASSLYRGGTGELFF
j_gene: TRBJ2-7; abundance: -; d_gene: -; v_gene: TRBV5-1; CDR3nt: TGCGCCAGCAGATACGGCACAGCCTACGAGCAGTACTTC; CDR3aa: CASRYGTAYEQYF
j_gene: TRBJ1-2; abundance: -; d_gene: TRBD1; v_gene: TRBV7-9; CDR3nt: TGTGCCAGCACCGACCAGGGGGCTAATACTCCGGATGGCTATGGCTACACCTTC; CDR3aa: CASTDQGANTPDGYGYTF
j_gene: TRBJ2-5; abundance: -; d_gene: TRBD2; v_gene: TRBV5-4; CDR3nt: TGTGCCAGCAGCTATGGCATGCGGGGGCAAGAGACCCAGTACTTC; CDR3aa: CASSYGMRGQETQYF
j_gene: TRBJ2-7; abundance: -; d_gene: -; v_gene: TRBV7-8; CDR3nt: TGTGCCAGCAGAAGGCAGGGAACTGTCTACGAGCAGTACTTC; CDR3aa: CASRRQGTVYEQYF
j_gene: TRBJ1-2; abundance: -; d_gene: -; v_gene: TRBV10-3; CDR3nt: TGTGCCATCCGTGGAGAGGGATTGAACGATGGCTACACCTTC; CDR3aa: CAIRGEGLNDGYTF
j_gene: TRBJ1-1; abundance: -; d_gene: -; v_gene: TRBV19; CDR3nt: TGTGCCAGTAGTATGGAGGGGAACACTGAAGCTTTCTTT; CDR3aa: CASSMEGNTEAFF
j_gene: TRBJ1-2; abundance: -; d_gene: -; v_gene: TRBV7-2; CDR3nt: TGTGCCAGCAGCTTATCGACGGCGGGGGTTAGGGGCTACACCTTC; CDR3aa: CASSLSTAGVRGYTF
j_gene: TRBJ1-5; abundance: once; d_gene: TRBD1; v_gene: TRBV6-1; CDR3nt: TGTGCCAGCAGTTGGGACAGCAATAGCAATCAGCCCCAGCATTTT; CDR3aa: CASSWDSNSNQPQHF
j_gene: TRBJ2-2; abundance: -; d_gene: TRBD1; v_gene: TRBV6-5; CDR3nt: TGTGCCAGCAGTAGGGACAGGGATACCGGGGAGCTGTTTTTT; CDR3aa: CASSRDRDTGELFF